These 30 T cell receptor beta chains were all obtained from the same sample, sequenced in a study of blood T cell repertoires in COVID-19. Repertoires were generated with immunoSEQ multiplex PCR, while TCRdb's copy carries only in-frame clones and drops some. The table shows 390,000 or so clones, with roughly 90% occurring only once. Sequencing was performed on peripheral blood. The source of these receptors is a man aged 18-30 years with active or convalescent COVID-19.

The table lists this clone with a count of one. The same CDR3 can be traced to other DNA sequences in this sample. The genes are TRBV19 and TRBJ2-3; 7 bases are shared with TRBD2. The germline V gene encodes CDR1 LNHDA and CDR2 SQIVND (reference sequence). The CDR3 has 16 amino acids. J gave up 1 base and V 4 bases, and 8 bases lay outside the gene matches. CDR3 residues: CASSTSGGKGTDTQYF. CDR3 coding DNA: TGTGCCAGTAGTACCTCGGGGGGAAAGGGCACAGATACGCAGTATTTT.

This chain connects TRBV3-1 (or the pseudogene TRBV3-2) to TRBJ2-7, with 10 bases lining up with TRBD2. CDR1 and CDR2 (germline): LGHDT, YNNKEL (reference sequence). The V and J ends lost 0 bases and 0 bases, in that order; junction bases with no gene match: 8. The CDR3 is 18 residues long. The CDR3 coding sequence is TGTGCCAGCAGCCAAGATTCTAGGACTAGCGGACCCTCCTACGAGCAGTACTTC. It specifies CASSQDSRTSGPSYEQYF.

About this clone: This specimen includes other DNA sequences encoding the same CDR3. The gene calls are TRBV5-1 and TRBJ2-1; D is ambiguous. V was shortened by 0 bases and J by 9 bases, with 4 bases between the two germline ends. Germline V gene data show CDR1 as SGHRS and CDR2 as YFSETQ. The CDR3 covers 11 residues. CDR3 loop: CASSLVAEQFF. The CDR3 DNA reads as TGCGCCAGCAGCTTGGTGGCTGAGCAGTTCTTC. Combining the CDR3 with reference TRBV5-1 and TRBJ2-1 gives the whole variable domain KAGVTQTPRYLIKTRGQQVTLSCSPISGHRSVSWYQQTPGQGLQFLFEYFSETQRNKGNFPGRFSGRQFSNSRSEMNVSTLELGDSALYLCASSLVAEQFFGPGTRLTVL.

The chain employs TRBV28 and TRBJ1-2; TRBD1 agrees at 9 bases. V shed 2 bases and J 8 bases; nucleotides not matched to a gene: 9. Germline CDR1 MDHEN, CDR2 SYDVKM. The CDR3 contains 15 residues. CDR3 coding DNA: TGTGCCAGCAGTTTAGGACAGGGGCGCGTGTGGGGCTACACCTTC. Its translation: CASSLGQGRVWGYTF.

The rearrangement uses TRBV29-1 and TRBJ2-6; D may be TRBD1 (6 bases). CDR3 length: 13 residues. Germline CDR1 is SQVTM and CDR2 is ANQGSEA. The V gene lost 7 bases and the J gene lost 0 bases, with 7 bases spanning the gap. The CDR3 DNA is TGCAGCGCGGACAGCTCTGGGGCCAACGTCCTGACTTTC. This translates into CSADSSGANVLTF. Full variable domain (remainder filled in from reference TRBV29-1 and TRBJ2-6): SAVISQKPSRDICQRGTSLTIQCQVDSQVTMMFWYRQQPGQSLTLIATANQGSEATYESGFVIDKFPISRPNLTFSTLTVSNMSPEDSSIYLCSADSSGANVLTFGAGSRLTVL.

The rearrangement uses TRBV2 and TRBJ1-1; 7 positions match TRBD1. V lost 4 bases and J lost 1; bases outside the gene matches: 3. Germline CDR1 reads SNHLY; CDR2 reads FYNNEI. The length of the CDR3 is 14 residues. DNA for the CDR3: TGTGCCAGCAGTGTGGGACAGAAGAACACTGAAGCTTTCTTT. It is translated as CASSVGQKNTEAFF.

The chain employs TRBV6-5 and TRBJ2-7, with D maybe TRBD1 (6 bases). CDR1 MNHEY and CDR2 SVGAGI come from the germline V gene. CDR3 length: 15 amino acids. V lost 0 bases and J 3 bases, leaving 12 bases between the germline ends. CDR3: CASSYSRQAFYEQYF. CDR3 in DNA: TGTGCCAGCAGTTACTCGAGACAGGCTTTCTACGAGCAGTACTTC.

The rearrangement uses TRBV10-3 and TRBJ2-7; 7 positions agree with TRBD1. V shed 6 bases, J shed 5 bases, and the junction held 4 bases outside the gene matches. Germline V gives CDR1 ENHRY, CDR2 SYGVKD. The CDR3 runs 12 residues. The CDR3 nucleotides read TGTGCCATCAGGGACAGGCTCAACGAGCAGTACTTC. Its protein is CAIRDRLNEQYF.

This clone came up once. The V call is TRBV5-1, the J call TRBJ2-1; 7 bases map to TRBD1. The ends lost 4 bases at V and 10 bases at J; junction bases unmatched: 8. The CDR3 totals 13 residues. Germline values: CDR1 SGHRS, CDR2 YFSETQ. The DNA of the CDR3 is TGCGCCAGCAGCCCGGGACAGAGGGGGGAGCAGTTCTTC. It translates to CASSPGQRGEQFF.

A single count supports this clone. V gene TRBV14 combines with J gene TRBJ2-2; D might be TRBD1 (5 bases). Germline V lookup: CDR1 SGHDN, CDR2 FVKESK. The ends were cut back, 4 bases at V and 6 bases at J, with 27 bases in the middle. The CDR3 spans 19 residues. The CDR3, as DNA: TGTGCCAGCAGCCCGGAAGGGGTCCTTGGGAATTTTGGGTCCGGGGAGCTGTTTTTT. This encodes CASSPEGVLGNFGSGELFF.

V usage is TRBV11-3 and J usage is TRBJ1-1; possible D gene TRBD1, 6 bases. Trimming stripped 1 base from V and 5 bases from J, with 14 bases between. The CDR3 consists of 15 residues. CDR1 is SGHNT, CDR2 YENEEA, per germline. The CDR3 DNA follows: TGTGCCAGCAGCTTAGGTGGCAGGGGTGATACTGAAGCTTTCTTT. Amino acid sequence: CASSLGGRGDTEAFF. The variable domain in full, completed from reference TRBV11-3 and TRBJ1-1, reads EAGVVQSPRYKIIEKKQPVAFWCNPISGHNTLYWYLQNLGQGPELLIRYENEEAVDDSQLPKDRFSAERLKGVDSTLKIQPAELGDSAVYLCASSLGGRGDTEAFFGQGTRLTVV.

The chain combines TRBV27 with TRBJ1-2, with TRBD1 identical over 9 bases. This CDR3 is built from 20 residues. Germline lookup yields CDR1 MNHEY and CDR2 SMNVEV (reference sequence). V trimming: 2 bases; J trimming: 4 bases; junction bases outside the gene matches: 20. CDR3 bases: TGTGCCAGCAGTTTAGGGCGGCATTTTACAGGGGGCGCTTCGAGCTATGGCTACACCTTC. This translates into CASSLGRHFTGGASSYGYTF.

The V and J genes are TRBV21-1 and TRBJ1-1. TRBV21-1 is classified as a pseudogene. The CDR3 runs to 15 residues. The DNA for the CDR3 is TGTGCCAGCAGCAAAGTCGGGGAATTTGACACTGAAGCTTTCTTT. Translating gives CASSKVGEFDTEAFF.

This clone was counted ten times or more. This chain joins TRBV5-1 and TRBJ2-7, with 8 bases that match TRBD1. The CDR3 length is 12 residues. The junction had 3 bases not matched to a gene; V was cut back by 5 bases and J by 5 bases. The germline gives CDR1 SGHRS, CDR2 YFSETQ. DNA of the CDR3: TGCGCCAGCAGAAAGACAGGGGACGAGCAGTACTTC. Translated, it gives CASRKTGDEQYF.

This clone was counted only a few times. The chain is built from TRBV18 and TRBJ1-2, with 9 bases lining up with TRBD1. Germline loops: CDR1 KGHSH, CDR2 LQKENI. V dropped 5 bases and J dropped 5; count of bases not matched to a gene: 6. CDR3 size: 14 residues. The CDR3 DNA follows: TGTGCCAGCTCAGTTCGACAGGGGGGATATGGCTACACCTTC. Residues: CASSVRQGGYGYTF.

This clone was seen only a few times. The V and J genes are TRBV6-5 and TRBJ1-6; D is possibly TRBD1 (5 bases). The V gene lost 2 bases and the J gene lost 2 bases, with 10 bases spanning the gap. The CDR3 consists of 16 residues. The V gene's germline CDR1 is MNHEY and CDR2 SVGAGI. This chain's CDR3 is CASSYGAGTYNSPLHF. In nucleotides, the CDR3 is TGTGCCAGCAGTTACGGGGCAGGGACCTATAATTCACCCCTCCACTTT.

The CDR3 is CATSDFGGNTIYF. The DNA of the CDR3 is TGTGCCACCAGTGATTTTGGCGGAAACACCATATATTTT. V usage is TRBV24-1 and J usage is TRBJ1-3, with no clear D. V gave up 1 base and J gave up 4 bases, with 4 bases separating them. Germline V gene data show CDR1 as KGHDR and CDR2 as SFDVKD. This CDR3 contains 13 residues.

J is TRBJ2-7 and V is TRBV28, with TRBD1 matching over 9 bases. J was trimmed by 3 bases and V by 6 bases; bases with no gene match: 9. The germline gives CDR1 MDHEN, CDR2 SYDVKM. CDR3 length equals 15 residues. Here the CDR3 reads CASRGPTGGFYEQYF. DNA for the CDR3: TGTGCCAGCAGAGGCCCGACAGGGGGATTCTACGAGCAGTACTTC. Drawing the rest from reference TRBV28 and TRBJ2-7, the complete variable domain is DVKVTQSSRYLVKRTGEKVFLECVQDMDHENMFWYRQDPGLGLRLIYFSYDVKMKEKGDIPEGYSVSREKKERFSLILESASTNQTSMYLCASRGPTGGFYEQYFGPGTRLTVT.

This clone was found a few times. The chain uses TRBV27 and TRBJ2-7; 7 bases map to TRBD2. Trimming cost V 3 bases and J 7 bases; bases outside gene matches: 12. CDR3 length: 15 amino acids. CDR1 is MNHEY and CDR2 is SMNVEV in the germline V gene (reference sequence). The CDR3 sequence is CASSLWRESLGEQYF. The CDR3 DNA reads TGTGCCAGCAGTTTGTGGCGGGAGAGTTTAGGGGAGCAGTACTTC.

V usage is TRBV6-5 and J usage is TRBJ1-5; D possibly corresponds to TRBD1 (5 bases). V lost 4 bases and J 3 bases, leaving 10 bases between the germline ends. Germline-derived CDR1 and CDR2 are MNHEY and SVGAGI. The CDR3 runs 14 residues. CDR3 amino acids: CASSFTGINQPQHF. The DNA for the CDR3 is TGTGCCAGCAGTTTTACAGGTATCAATCAGCCCCAGCATTTT.

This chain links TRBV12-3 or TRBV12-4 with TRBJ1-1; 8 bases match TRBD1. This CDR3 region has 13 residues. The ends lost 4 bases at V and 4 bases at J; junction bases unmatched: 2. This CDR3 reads CASSYRGGTEAFF. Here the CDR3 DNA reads TGTGCCAGCAGTTACAGGGGGGGCACTGAAGCTTTCTTT.

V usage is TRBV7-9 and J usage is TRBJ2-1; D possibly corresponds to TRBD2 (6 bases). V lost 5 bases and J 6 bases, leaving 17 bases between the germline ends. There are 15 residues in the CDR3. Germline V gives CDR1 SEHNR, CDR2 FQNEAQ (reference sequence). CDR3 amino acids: CASSPSSVEVNEQFF. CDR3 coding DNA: TGTGCCAGCAGCCCCTCTAGCGTAGAGGTCAATGAGCAGTTCTTC. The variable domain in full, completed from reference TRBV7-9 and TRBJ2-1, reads DTGVSQNPRHKITKRGQNVTFRCDPISEHNRLYWYRQTLGQGPEFLTYFQNEAQLEKSRLLSDRFSAERPKGSFSTLEIQRTEQGDSAMYLCASSPSSVEVNEQFFGPGTRLTVL.

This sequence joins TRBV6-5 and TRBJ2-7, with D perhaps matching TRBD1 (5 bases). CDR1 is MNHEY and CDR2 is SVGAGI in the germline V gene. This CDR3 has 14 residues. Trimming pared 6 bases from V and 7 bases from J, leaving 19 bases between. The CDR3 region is CASRLLDSSSEQYF. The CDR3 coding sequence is TGTGCCAGCAGGCTACTCGACAGTTCCTCGGAGCAGTACTTC.

CDR3 nucleotides: TGTGCCAGTAGCAACAGGGGAGGAGGCGAAAAACTGTTTTTT. Protein: CASSNRGGGEKLFF. V is TRBV19 and J is TRBJ1-4, with 7 nucleotides matching TRBD1. J gave up 8 bases and V 6 bases, and 9 bases lay outside the gene matches. CDR3 size: 14 residues. Germline-derived CDR1 and CDR2 are LNHDA and SQIVND (reference sequence).

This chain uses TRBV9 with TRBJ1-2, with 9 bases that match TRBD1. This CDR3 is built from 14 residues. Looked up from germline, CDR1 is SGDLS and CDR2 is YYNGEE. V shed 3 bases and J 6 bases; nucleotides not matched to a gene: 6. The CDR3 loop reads CASSADRGLNGYTF. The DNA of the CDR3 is TGTGCCAGCAGCGCGGACAGGGGATTGAATGGCTACACCTTC.

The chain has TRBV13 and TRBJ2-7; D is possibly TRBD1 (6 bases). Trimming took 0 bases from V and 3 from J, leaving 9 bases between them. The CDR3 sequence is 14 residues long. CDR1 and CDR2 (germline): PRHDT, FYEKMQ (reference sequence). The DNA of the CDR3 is TGTGCCAGCAGCTTAGGGGACAGCTTCTACGAGCAGTACTTC. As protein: CASSLGDSFYEQYF. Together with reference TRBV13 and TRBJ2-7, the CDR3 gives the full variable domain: AAGVIQSPRHLIKEKRETATLKCYPIPRHDTVYWYQQGPGQDPQFLISFYEKMQSDKGSIPDRFSAQQFSDYHSELNMSSLELGDSALYFCASSLGDSFYEQYFGPGTRLTVT.

CDR3 sequence reads: CASSLAVGQGLGYTF. The CDR3 DNA follows: TGTGCCAGCAGCTTAGCGGTGGGACAGGGTTTGGGCTACACCTTC. This chain uses TRBV7-9 with TRBJ1-2; 9 bases line up with TRBD1. V trimming: 0 bases; J trimming: 8 bases; junction bases outside the gene matches: 7. This CDR3 comprises 15 residues. Germline CDR1 SEHNR, CDR2 FQNEAQ (reference sequence).

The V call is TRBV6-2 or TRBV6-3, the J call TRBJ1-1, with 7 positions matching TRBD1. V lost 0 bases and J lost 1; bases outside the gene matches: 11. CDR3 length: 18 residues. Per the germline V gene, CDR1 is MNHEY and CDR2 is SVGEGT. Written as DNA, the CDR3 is TGTGCCAGCAGTTACTCTCGGACAGGCTCATCCACGAACACTGAAGCTTTCTTT. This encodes CASSYSRTGSSTNTEAFF.

CDR3 nucleotide sequence: TGTGCCAGCAGCGTCCCCGGGACAGTGAGTTCACCCCTCCACTTT. Protein sequence: CASSVPGTVSSPLHF. The rearrangement joins TRBV5-8 to TRBJ1-6; 7 nucleotides agree with TRBD1. Germline values: CDR1 SGHTS, CDR2 YDEGEE. The junction had 10 bases not matched to a gene; V was cut back by 4 bases and J by 9 bases. There are 15 residues in the CDR3.

This CDR3 is CASSVCRGLGDQPQHF. CDR3 DNA sequence: TGTGCCAGCAGTGTTTGTAGGGGGCTAGGGGATCAGCCCCAGCATTTT. This sequence joins TRBV6-1 and TRBJ1-5; 7 bases line up with TRBD1. V dropped 4 bases and J dropped 5; count of bases not matched to a gene: 11. CDR1 and CDR2 (germline): MNHNS, SASEGT. CDR3 length: 16 amino acids.